This T cell receptor (beta chain) was recovered during a study of T cell responses to AZD1222 COVID-19 vaccine. The germline CDR1 and CDR2 sequences are SNHLY and FYNNEI. Between the trimmed V and J ends, which lost 3 bases and 2 bases, there was a span of 11 bases. The length of the CDR3 is 15 residues. Study findings and constraints: Clonal diversity may have been underestimated in mostly white British donors. Nearly half of spike-specific TCRs reportedly go after variant regions that carry no mutations. Two AZD1222 doses significantly raised spike-specific TCR breadth and depth over controls.

Produced via immunoSEQ multiplex PCR; TCRdb's table is partial and in-frame only. The sample includes 140,000 to 150,000 clones, roughly 92% seen only once; the top ten take 1.5% to 2%. This clone occurred once. The antigen is unknown. The chain uses TRBV2 and TRBJ1-5; D unclear. The material sequenced was peripheral blood, taken on day 0 of AZD1222 vaccination. The sequence derives from an adult in good health. CDR3: CASSDPKAGNQPQHF. The CDR3 bases are TGTGCCAGCAGTGATCCCAAGGCGGGCAATCAGCCCCAGCATTTT.